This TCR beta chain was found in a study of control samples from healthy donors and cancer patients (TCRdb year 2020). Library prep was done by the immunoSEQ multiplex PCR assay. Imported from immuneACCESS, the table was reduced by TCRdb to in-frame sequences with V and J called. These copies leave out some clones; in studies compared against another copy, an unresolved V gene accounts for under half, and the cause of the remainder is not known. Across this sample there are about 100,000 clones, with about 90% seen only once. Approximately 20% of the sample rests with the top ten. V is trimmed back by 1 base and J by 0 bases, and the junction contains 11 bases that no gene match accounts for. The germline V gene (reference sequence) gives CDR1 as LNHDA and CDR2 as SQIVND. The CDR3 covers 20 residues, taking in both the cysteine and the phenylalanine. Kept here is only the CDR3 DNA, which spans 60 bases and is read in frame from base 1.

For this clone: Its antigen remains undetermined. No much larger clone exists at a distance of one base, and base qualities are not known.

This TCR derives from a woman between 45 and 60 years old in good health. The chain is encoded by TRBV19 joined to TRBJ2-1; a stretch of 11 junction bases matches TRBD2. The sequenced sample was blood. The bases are TGTGCCAGTAGTATAGCGGGGCGGCTAGCGGGGGGTGCCTCCTACAATGAGCAGTTCTTC. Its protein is CASSIAGRLAGGASYNEQFF.